The subject of this entry is one T cell receptor (beta chain). As yet, its antigen is unknown. This specimen comes from a study of cytomegalovirus exposure and HLA in healthy donors. The study, taken as a whole, reports: Roughly uniform sequencing depth across donors was assumed, possibly incorrectly. The number of N-insertions in an Asian-associated ancestry cluster was reportedly below the roughly 620-donor mean in a later analysis.

Nominal health characterized the donors when sampled, though unrecorded immune exposures were likely. This CDR3 contains 11 residues. Germline CDR1 and CDR2: SNHLY and FYNNEI. Trimming shortened V by 6 bases and J by 9 bases, and 11 bases separated the two germline ends. Primers included in the PCR were 60 Vbeta and 13 Jbeta primers. Clones were read by immunoSEQ multiplex PCR, and TCRdb kept only the in-frame ones, dropping some. The sample lists some 180,000 clones; about 77% were seen once. The gene calls are TRBV2 and TRBJ2-5; maybe TRBD2 (5 bases). The sequenced material came from PBMCs. The clonotype comes from a woman aged 25-40 years in good health and CMV-seronegative. In DNA form, the CDR3 reads TGTGCCAGCAGCAACGGACTGCCCCAGTACTTC. Translating it yields CASSNGLPQYF.